This TCR beta chain derives from a study of CD8+ T cells in alopecia areata. Study-wide results and caveats: With just one nonresponder, it is still uncertain whether baseline CD8+ expansion relates to response. Persistence in scalp and blood during tofacitinib was observed for many expanded lesional clones.

The authors extracted RNA and reverse transcribed it into cDNA as the sequencing template. Clones were sequenced by immunoSEQ multiplex PCR, and TCRdb holds only the in-frame ones, with some missing. This sample has about 150,000 clones; nearly 55% occur once, and the top ten carry about a sixth. The treatment here: oral pan-JAK inhibitor, 5-10 mg twice daily. This clone was observed a few times. Its antigen is not known. CDR1 is MGHRA, CDR2 YSYEKL, per germline. This CDR3 is built from 22 residues. After removal of 2 bases from V and 0 bases from J, the junction contained 17 bases not matched to a gene.

The source is a human donor with alopecia areata. The V call is TRBV4-1, the J call TRBJ2-7, with TRBD2 matching 15 bases. This specimen was CD8+ T cells sorted from blood, taken at week 4, from a patient treated with tofacitinib. CDR3 coding DNA: TGCGCCAGCAGCCAACCGGCGCCGGGACTAGCGGGGGGCCGTTTTAGCTCCTACGAGCAGTACTTC. This translates into CASSQPAPGLAGGRFSSYEQYF.